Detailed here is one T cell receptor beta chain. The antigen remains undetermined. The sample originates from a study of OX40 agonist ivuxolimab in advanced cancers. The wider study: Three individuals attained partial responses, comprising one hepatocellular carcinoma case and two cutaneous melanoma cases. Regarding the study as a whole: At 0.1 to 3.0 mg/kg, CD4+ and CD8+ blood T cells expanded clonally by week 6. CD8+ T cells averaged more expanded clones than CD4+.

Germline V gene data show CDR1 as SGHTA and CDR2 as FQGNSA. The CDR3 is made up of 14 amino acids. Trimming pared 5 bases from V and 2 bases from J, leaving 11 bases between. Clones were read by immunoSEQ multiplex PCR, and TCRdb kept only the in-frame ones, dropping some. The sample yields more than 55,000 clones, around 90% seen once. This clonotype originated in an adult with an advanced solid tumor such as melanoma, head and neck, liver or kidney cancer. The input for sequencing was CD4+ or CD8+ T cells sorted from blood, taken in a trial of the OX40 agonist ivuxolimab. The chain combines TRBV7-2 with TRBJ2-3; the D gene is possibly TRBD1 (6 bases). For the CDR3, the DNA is TGTGCCAGCAGCCCCCGACAGGTCACAGATACGCAGTATTTT. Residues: CASSPRQVTDTQYF.